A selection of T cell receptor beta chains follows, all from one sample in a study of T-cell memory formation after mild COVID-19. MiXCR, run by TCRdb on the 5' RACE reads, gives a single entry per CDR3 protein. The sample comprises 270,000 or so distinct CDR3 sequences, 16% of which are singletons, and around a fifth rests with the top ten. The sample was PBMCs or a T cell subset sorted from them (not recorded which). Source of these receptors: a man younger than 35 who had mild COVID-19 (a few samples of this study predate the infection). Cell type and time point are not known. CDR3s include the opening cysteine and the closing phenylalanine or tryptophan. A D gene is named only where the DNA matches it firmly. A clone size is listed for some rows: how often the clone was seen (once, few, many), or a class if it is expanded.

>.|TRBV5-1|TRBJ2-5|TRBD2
CASRTGLAGGQETQYF
TGCGCCAGCAGGACCGGACTAGCGGGGGGGCAAGAGACCCAGTACTTC
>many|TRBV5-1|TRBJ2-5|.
CASSPQPLMGDYQETQYF
TGCGCCAGCAGCCCCCAGCCTCTGATGGGAGACTATCAAGAGACCCAGTACTTC
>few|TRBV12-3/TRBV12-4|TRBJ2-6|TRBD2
CASSRVAGGILANSGANVLTF
TGTGCCAGCAGTAGGGTAGCGGGGGGGATTCTCGCCAACTCTGGGGCCAACGTCCTGACTTTC
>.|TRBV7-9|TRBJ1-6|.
CASSLSSNNSPLHF
TGTGCCAGCAGCTTAAGCAGTAATAATTCACCCCTCCACTTT
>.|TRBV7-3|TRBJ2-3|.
CASSLAGARTDTQYF
TGTGCCAGCAGCTTAGCGGGGGCCCGCACAGATACGCAGTATTTT
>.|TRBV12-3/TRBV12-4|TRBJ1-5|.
CASSFGWGVLNQPQHF
TGTGCCAGCAGTTTTGGTTGGGGTGTCCTTAATCAGCCCCAGCATTTT
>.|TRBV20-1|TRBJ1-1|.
CSARDDRNTEAFF
TGCAGTGCTAGAGATGACAGGAACACTGAAGCTTTCTTT
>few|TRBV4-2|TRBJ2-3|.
CASSLEEGPPLYF
TGTGCCAGCAGCCTGGAGGAGGGGCCACCGTTGTATTTT
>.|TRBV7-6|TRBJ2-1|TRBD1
CASSLADRANEQFF
TGTGCCAGCAGCTTAGCCGACAGGGCTAATGAGCAGTTCTTC
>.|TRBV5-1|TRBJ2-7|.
CASSFELLYEQYF
TGCGCCAGCAGCTTTGAGCTGCTCTACGAGCAGTACTTC
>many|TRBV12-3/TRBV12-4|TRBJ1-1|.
CASSPHGASNTEAFF
TGTGCCAGCAGTCCCCACGGGGCCTCGAACACTGAAGCTTTCTTT
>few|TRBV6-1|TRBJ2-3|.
CASREGLGTDTQYF
TGTGCCAGCAGGGAAGGACTGGGCACAGATACGCAGTATTTT
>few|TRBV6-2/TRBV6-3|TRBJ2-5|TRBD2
CASSSRRRGKYQETQYF
TGTGCCAGCAGTTCGCGGCGGCGGGGGAAGTACCAAGAGACCCAGTACTTC
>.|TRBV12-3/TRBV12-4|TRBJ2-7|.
CASKLGGEAYEQYF
TGTGCCAGCAAATTAGGGGGGGAGGCCTACGAGCAGTACTTC
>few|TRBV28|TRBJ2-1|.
CAGGRGEQFF
TGTGCCGGGGGGCGGGGTGAGCAGTTCTTC
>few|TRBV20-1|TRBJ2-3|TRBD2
CSARDPASGGPIDTQYF
TGCAGTGCTAGAGATCCGGCTAGCGGGGGGCCTATAGATACGCAGTATTTT
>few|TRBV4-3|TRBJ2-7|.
CASSQAAGERYEQYF
TGCGCCAGCAGCCAAGCTGCAGGGGAGCGTTACGAGCAGTACTTC
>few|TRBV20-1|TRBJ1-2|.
CSAREAGLANYGYTF
TGCAGTGCTAGAGAGGCAGGGCTAGCTAACTATGGCTACACCTTC
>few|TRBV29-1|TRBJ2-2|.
CSGSAGSRTGELFF
TGCAGTGGGAGCGCGGGTAGTCGCACCGGGGAGCTGTTTTTT
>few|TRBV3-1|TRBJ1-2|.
CASSQDGGYTF
TGTGCCAGCAGCCAAGACGGTGGCTACACCTTC
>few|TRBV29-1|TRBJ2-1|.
CSVLGYEQFF
TGCAGCGTTTTGGGATATGAGCAGTTCTTC
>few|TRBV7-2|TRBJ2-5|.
CASSSRGGWETQYF
TGTGCCAGCAGCTCCCGAGGGGGGTGGGAGACCCAGTACTTC
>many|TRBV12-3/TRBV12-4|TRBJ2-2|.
CASSAQGGTGELFF
TGTGCCAGCAGTGCTCAGGGGGGCACCGGGGAGCTGTTTTTT
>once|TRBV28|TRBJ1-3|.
CASSLGTRGNTIYF
TGTGCCAGCAGTTTAGGCACTCGTGGAAACACCATATATTTT
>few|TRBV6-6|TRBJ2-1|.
CASRHTRTPNEQFF
TGTGCCAGCAGACACACCAGAACTCCGAATGAGCAGTTCTTC
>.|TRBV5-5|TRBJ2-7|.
CASSLTVLYEQYF
TGTGCCAGCAGCTTGACAGTTCTCTACGAGCAGTACTTC